Below, one T cell receptor (beta chain) is given with its context. CDR1 and CDR2 from the germline V gene are DFQATT and SNEGSKA (reference sequence). V was pared by 0 bases and J by 4 bases, with 15 bases between. CDR3 length equals 15 residues. TCRdb re-derived calls from the RT-PCR reads in MiXCR, one entry per CDR3 protein. The sample has 650,000 to 800,000 distinct CDR3 sequences, about 14% seen once. The rearrangement joins TRBV20-1 to TRBJ1-2, with D tentatively TRBD1 (6 bases). The sequenced sample was memory CD4+ T cells from blood. The TCR originated in a female donor in good health, serving as a healthy control. The CDR3 DNA sequence: TGCAGTGCTAGAGACCGGACAGCTAAATTCTATGGCTACACCTTC. Translation gives CSARDRTAKFYGYTF.